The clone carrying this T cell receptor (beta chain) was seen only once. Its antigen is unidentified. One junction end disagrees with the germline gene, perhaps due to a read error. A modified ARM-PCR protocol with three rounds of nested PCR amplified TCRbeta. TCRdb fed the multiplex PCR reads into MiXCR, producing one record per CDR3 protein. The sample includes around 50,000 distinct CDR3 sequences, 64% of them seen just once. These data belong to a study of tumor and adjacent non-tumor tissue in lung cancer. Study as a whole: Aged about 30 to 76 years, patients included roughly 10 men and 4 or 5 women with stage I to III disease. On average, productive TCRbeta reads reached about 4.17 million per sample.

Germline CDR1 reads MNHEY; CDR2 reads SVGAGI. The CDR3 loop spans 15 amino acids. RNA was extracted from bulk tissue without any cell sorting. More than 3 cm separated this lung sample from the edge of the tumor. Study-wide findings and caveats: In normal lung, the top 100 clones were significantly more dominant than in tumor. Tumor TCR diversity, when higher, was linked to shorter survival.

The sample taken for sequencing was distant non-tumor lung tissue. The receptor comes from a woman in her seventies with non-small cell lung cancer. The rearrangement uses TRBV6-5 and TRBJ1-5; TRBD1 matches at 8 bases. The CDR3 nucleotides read TGTGTCAGCAGTACCGACAGGGGTCGGGGTCAACCCCAGCATTTT. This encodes CVSSTDRGRGQPQHF.